One sample yielded the 13 T cell receptor beta chains listed below, sequenced in a study of T cells in Graves' hyperthyroidism and ophthalmopathy. RNA transcripts gave rise to amplified TCR beta CDR3 regions. When the TCR CDR3 underwent first-round RT-PCR, the HTBI primer set was used. TCRdb processed the multiplex PCR reads anew with MiXCR; each CDR3 protein has one entry. The sample carries some 550,000 distinct CDR3 sequences, about a fifth recorded once. Material for sequencing was blood. Every receptor here comes from a man aged 18-30 years with Graves' hyperthyroidism.

This clonotype was counted at least ten times. This chain links TRBV12-3 or TRBV12-4 with TRBJ1-1; D is perhaps TRBD1 (6 bases). The CDR3 covers 14 residues. Trimming removed 8 bases from V and 4 bases from J, with 17 bases in between. The chain's CDR3 is CASSRGGEATEAFF. CDR3 nucleotide sequence: TGTGCCAGCTCGCGTGGGGGCGAAGCCACTGAAGCTTTCTTT.

The chain links TRBV7-3 to TRBJ1-5; D remains unclear. Trimming removed 5 bases from V and 2 bases from J, with 10 bases in between. The CDR3 sequence is 14 residues long. Germline values: CDR1 SGHTA, CDR2 FQGTGA. The CDR3 is CASSPSVGNQPQHF. The CDR3, as DNA: TGTGCCAGCAGCCCGAGTGTGGGCAATCAGCCCCAGCATTTT.

There are many counts of this clonotype. This sequence joins TRBV9 and TRBJ2-5, with TRBD2 matching 7 bases. Germline V lookup: CDR1 SGDLS, CDR2 YYNGEE. CDR3 length: 15 residues. The V and J ends lost 2 bases and 2 bases, in that order; junction bases with no gene match: 6. In DNA form, the CDR3 reads TGTGCCAGCAGCGTGAGCGGGGCTCTACAAGAGACCCAGTACTTC. Translated: CASSVSGALQETQYF.

This sequence joins TRBV11-2 and TRBJ2-5; D is possibly TRBD1 or TRBD2 (5 bases each). V gave up 5 bases and J gave up 6 bases, with 10 bases separating them. From germline, CDR1 is SGHAT and CDR2 FQNNGV. CDR3 length equals 12 residues. CDR3 loop: CASSAPGQTQYF. The CDR3 region has the DNA TGTGCCAGCAGCGCGCCGGGACAGACCCAGTACTTC.

V and J are TRBV7-8 and TRBJ2-4; D unclear. The CDR3 runs 16 residues. Germline-derived CDR1 and CDR2 are SGHVS and FQNEAQ. The V and J ends lost 6 bases and 0 bases respectively, with 15 bases between them. The CDR3 nucleotides read TGTGCCAGCAGTCCCCCCCTACGGTTAGCCAAAAACATTCAGTACTTC. It specifies CASSPPLRLAKNIQYF.

This clonotype was seen only a few times. The gene calls are TRBV2 and TRBJ1-2; 9 bases are shared with TRBD1. V trimming: 5 bases; J trimming: 4 bases; junction bases outside the gene matches: 5. CDR3 length: 14 residues. The germline V gene has CDR1 SNHLY and CDR2 FYNNEI. CDR3 region: CASSSQGARYGYTF. For the CDR3, the DNA is TGTGCCAGCAGTTCACAGGGGGCTCGCTATGGCTACACCTTC.

This clonotype was detected ten times or more. The J gene is TRBJ1-5, the V gene TRBV15; D unresolved. There are 15 residues in the CDR3. Trimming removed 3 bases at V and 0 bases at J, with 9 bases between. Germline-derived CDR1 and CDR2 are LNHNV and YYDKDF (reference sequence). This chain's CDR3 is CATSRTGVSNQPQHF. The CDR3 nucleotides are TGTGCCACCAGCAGGACCGGGGTTAGCAATCAGCCCCAGCATTTT.

The chain carries TRBV12-3 or TRBV12-4 and TRBJ1-5; D not certain. V lost 3 bases and J 8 bases, leaving 8 bases between the germline ends. The CDR3 is made up of 12 amino acids. The CDR3 region is CASSFVGEPQHF. Written as DNA, the CDR3 is TGTGCCAGCAGTTTCGTGGGTGAGCCCCAGCATTTT.

This clonotype has a handful of counts. This chain links TRBV2 with TRBJ2-2; D is undetermined. Germline V gene sequence: CDR1 SNHLY, CDR2 FYNNEI. CDR3 length: 14 residues. The V gene lost 0 bases and the J gene lost 4 bases, with 6 bases spanning the gap. This CDR3 is CASSEALSTGELFF. Here the CDR3 DNA reads TGTGCCAGCAGTGAAGCGCTGAGCACCGGGGAGCTGTTTTTT. Drawing the rest from reference TRBV2 and TRBJ2-2, the complete variable domain is EPEVTQTPSHQVTQMGQEVILRCVPISNHLYFYWYRQILGQKVEFLVSFYNNEISEKSEIFDDQFSVERPDGSNFTLKIRSTKLEDSAMYFCASSEALSTGELFFGEGSRLTVL.

The rearrangement joins TRBV19 to TRBJ1-1; no clear D. The germline V and J ends were trimmed by 0 bases and 0 bases, with 5 bases remaining between them. The V gene's germline CDR1 is LNHDA and CDR2 SQIVND (reference sequence). The CDR3 length is 14 residues. CDR3 sequence reads: CASSIDLMNTEAFF. The DNA for the CDR3 is TGTGCCAGTAGTATAGATCTGATGAACACTGAAGCTTTCTTT.

At least ten counts were recorded for this clonotype. CDR3 sequence reads: CASSLIRDGEQYF. DNA for the CDR3: TGTGCCAGCAGCTTAATCCGGGACGGAGAGCAGTACTTC. The rearrangement uses TRBV11-2 and TRBJ2-7; D may correspond to TRBD1 or TRBD2 (5 bases each). From germline, CDR1 is SGHAT and CDR2 FQNNGV. V was trimmed by 2 bases and J by 7 bases, leaving 12 bases between them. The CDR3 length is 13 residues.

At least ten counts were recorded for this clonotype. The chain carries TRBV11-3 and TRBJ1-1, with a tentative D call TRBD1 (5 bases). This CDR3 spans 16 amino acids. Trimming left V 5 bases short and J 1 base short, with 17 bases between. Germline V gene data show CDR1 as SGHNT and CDR2 as YENEEA. The DNA for the CDR3 is TGTGCCAGCAGCCTACAGGTTTGGGGCAGGAACACTGAAGCTTTCTTT. Translated, it gives CASSLQVWGRNTEAFF.

In its sample, this clonotype was seen many times. The chain combines TRBV5-4 with TRBJ2-5, with 7 bases matching TRBD2. This CDR3 has 16 amino acids. The trim removed 0 bases at V and 7 bases at J, leaving 12 bases unmatched. Germline-derived CDR1 and CDR2 are SGHNT and YYREEE (reference sequence). The CDR3 spells CASSLAGRGTPWTQYF. The CDR3 nucleotides read TGTGCCAGCAGCTTGGCCGGGCGGGGGACCCCATGGACCCAGTACTTC.